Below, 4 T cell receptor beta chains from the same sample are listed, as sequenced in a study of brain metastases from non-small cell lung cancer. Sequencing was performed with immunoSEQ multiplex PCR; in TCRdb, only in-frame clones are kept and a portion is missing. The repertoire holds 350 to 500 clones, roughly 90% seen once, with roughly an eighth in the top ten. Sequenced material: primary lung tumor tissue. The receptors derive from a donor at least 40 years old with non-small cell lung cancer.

In DNA form, the CDR3 reads TGTGCCAGCCGGGAGGTGGCCGCGACCTATTCGGACACTGAAGCTTTCTTT. Amino acids: CASREVAATYSDTEAFF. The rearrangement links TRBV19 to TRBJ1-1, with D unclear. V was shortened by 9 bases and J by 3 bases, with 26 bases between the two germline ends. The CDR3 sequence is 17 residues long. The germline gives CDR1 LNHDA, CDR2 SQIVND (reference sequence).

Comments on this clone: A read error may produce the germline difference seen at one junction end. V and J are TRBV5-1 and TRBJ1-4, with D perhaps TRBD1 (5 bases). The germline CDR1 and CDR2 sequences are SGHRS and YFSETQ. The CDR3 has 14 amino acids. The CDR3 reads CASRPTGTQEKLFF. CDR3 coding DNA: TGCGCCAGCAGACCTACCGGGACCCAAGAAAAACTATTTTTT.

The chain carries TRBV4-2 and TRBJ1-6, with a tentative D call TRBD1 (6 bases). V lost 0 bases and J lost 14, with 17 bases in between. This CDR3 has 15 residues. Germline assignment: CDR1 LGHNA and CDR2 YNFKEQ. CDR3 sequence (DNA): TGTGCCAGCAGCCAAGAAAAGGACAGTGCCTACGCCCTCCACTTT. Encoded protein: CASSQEKDSAYALHF.

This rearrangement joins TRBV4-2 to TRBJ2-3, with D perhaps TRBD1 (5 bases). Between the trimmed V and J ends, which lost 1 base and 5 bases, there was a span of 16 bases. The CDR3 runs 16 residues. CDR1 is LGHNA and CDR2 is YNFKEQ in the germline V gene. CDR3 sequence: CASSQVDNPGVDTQYF. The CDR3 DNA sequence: TGTGCCAGCAGCCAAGTGGACAACCCGGGCGTAGATACGCAGTATTTT.